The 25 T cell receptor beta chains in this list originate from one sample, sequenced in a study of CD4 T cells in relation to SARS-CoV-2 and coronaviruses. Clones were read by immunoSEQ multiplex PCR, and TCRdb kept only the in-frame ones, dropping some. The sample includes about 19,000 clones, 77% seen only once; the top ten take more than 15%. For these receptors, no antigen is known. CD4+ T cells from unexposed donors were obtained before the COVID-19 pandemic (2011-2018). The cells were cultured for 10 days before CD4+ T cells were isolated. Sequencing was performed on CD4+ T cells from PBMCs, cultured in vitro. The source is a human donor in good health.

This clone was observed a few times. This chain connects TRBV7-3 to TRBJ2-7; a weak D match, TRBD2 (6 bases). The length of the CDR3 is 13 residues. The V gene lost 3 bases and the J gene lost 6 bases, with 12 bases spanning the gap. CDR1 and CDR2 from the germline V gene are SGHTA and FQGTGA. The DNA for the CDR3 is TGTGCCAGCAGCTTCAATTCCGGGGGCGAGCAGTACTTC. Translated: CASSFNSGGEQYF.

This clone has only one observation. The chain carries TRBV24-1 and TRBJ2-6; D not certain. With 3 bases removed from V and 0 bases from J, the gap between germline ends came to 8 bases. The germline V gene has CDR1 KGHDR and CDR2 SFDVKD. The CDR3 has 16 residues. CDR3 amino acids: CATSDPGLSGANVLTF. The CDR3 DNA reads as TGTGCCACCAGTGATCCGGGCCTCTCTGGGGCCAACGTCCTGACTTTC.

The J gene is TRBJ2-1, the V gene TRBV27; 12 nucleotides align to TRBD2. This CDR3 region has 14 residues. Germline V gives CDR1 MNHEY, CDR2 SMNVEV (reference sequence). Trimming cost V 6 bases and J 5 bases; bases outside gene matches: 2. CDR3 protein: CASRRTSGNNEQFF. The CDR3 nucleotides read TGTGCCAGCAGAAGGACTAGCGGGAACAATGAGCAGTTCTTC.

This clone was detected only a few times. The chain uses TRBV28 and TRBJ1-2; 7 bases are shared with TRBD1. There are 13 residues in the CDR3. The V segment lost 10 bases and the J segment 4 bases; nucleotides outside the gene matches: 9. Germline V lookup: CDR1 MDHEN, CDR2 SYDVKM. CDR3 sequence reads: CATARDSFYGYTF. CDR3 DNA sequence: TGTGCCACTGCCCGGGACAGCTTCTATGGCTACACCTTC.

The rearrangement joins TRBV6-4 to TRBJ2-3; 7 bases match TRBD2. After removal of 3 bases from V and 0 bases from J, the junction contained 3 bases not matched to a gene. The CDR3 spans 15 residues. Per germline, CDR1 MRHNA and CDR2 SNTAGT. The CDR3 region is CASSEGSGSTDTQYF. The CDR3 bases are TGTGCCAGCAGTGAGGGTAGCGGGAGCACAGATACGCAGTATTTT.

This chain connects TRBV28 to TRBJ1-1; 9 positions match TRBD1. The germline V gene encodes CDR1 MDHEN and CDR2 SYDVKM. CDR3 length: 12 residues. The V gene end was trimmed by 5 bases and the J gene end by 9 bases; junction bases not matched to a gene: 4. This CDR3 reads CASSPGTGKAFF. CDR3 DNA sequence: TGTGCCAGCAGTCCCGGGACAGGGAAAGCTTTCTTT.

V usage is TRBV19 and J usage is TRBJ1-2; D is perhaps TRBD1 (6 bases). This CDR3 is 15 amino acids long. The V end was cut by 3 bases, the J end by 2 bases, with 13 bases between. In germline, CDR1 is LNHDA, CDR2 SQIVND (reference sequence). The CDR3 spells CASSIFRGPNYGYTF. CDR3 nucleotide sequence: TGTGCCAGTAGTATCTTCAGGGGCCCCAACTATGGCTACACCTTC.

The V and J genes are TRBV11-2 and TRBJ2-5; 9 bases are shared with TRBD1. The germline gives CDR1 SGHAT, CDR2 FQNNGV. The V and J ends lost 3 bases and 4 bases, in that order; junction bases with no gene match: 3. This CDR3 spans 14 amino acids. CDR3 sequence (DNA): TGTGCCAGCAGCTTTGGGACAGGGACAGAGACCCAGTACTTC. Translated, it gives CASSFGTGTETQYF.

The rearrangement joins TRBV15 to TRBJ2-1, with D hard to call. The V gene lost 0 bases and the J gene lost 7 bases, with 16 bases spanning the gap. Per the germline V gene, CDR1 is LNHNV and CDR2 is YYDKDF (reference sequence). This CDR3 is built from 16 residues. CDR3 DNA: TGTGCCACCAGCAGAGAGAGTTCTGCCCTGGGAAATGAGCAGTTCTTC. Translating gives CATSRESSALGNEQFF.

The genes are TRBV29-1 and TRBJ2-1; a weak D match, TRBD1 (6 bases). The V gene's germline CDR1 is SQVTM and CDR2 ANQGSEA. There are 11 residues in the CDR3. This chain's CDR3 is CRGANAYEQFF. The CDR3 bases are TGCAGGGGGGCAAATGCGTATGAGCAGTTCTTC.

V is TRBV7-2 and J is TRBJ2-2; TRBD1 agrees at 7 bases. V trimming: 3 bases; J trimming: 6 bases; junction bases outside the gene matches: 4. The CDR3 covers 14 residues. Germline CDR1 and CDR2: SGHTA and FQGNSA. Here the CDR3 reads CASSFRGRSGELFF. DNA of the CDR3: TGTGCCAGCAGCTTCAGGGGGAGATCCGGGGAGCTGTTTTTT.

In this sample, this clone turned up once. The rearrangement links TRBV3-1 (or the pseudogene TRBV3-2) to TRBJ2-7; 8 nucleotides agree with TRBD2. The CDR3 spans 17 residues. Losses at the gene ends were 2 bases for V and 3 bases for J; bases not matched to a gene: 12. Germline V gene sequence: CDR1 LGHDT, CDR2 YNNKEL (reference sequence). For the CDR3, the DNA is TGTGCCAGCAGCCAACTGGGGTGGCGGGAGGCCTACTACGAGCAGTACTTC. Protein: CASSQLGWREAYYEQYF.

For the CDR3, the DNA is TGTGCCATCAGGGGACAGGGTGGCGATGGCTACACCTTC. This gives the protein CAIRGQGGDGYTF. The rearrangement uses TRBV10-3 and TRBJ1-2, with 9 bases fitting TRBD1. Germline CDR1 and CDR2: ENHRY and SYGVKD. J lost 6 bases, V lost 6 bases, and 5 bases had no gene match. The CDR3 length is 13 residues.

In nucleotides, the CDR3 is TGTGCCAGCAGTCTATTTAAGGACAGAGTAATATCTCCTGAGCAGTTCTTC. Its translation: CASSLFKDRVISPEQFF. The rearrangement joins TRBV6-4 to TRBJ2-1; TRBD1 might be the D (6 bases). This CDR3 region has 17 residues. V was shortened by 5 bases and J by 9 bases, with 26 bases between the two germline ends. Germline V gives CDR1 MRHNA, CDR2 SNTAGT.

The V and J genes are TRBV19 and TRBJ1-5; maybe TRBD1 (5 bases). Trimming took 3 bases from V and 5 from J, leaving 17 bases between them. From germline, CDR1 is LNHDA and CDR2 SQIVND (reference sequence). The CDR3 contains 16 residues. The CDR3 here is CASSMYRGYDDQPQHF. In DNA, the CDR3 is TGTGCCAGTAGTATGTACCGGGGCTACGACGATCAGCCCCAGCATTTT.

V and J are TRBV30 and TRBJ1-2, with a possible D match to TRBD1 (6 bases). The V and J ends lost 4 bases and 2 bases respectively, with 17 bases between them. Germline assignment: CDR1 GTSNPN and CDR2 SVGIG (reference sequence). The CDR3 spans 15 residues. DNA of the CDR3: TGTGCCTGGATGTACAGGGACAAACTCAACTATGGCTACACCTTC. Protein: CAWMYRDKLNYGYTF.

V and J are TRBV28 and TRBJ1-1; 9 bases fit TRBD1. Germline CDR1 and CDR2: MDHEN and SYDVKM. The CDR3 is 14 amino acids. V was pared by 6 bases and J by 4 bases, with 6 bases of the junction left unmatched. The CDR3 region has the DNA TGTGCCAGCAGGAACAGGGGGCGGGGCACTGAAGCTTTCTTT. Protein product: CASRNRGRGTEAFF.

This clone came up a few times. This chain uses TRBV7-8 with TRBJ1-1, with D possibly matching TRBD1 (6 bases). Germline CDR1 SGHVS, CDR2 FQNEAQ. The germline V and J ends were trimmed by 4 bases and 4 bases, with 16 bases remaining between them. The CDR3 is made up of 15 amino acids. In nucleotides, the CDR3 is TGTGCCAGCAGCTCTATCACAGGGCACGTCACTGAAGCTTTCTTT. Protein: CASSSITGHVTEAFF.

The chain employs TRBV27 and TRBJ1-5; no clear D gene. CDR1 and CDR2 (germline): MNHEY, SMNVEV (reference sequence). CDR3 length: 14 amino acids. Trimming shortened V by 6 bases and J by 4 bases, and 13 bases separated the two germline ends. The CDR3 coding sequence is TGTGCCAGCAGAAAGGGATCCGCTAATCAGCCCCAGCATTTT. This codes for CASRKGSANQPQHF.

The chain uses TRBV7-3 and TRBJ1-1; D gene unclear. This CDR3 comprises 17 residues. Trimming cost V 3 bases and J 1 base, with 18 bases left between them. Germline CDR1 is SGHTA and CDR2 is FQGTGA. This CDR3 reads CASSFKADLPGNTEAFF. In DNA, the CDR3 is TGTGCCAGCAGCTTTAAGGCGGACTTGCCTGGGAACACTGAAGCTTTCTTT.

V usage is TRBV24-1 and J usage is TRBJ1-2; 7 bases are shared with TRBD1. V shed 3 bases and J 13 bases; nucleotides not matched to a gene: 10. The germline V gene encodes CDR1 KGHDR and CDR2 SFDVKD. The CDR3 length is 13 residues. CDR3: CATSDPFTGDSTF. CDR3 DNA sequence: TGTGCCACCAGTGATCCGTTCACAGGGGATTCCACCTTC.

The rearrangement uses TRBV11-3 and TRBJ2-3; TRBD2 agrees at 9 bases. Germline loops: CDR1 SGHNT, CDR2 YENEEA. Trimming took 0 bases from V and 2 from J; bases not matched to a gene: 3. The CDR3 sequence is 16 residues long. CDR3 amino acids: CASSLDGGGDTDTQYF. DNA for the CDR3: TGTGCCAGCAGCTTAGATGGCGGGGGGGACACAGATACGCAGTATTTT.

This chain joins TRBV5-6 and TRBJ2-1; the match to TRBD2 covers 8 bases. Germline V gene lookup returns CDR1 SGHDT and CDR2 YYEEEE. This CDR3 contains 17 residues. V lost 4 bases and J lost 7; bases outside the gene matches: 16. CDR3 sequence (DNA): TGTGCCAGCAGCGGGAGTTTGGTAGCGGGACCTAGGAATGAGCAGTTCTTC. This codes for CASSGSLVAGPRNEQFF.

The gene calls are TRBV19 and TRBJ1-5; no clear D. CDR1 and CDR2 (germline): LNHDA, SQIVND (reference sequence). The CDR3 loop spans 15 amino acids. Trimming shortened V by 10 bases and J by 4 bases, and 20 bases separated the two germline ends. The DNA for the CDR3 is TGTGCCACTAGAATAGATTGGAGGGCAAATCAGCCCCAGCATTTT. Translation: CATRIDWRANQPQHF. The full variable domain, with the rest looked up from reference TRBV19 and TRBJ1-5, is DGGITQSPKYLFRKEGQNVTLSCEQNLNHDAMYWYRQDPGQGLRLIYYSQIVNDFQKGDIAEGYSVSREKKESFPLTVTSAQKNPTAFYLCATRIDWRANQPQHFGDGTRLSIL.

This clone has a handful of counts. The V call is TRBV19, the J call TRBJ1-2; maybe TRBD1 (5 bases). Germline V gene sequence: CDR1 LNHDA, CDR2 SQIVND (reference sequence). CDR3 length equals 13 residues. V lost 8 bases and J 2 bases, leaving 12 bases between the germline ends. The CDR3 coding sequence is TGTGCCAGTGTACCGAGACAGAACTATGGCTACACCTTC. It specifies CASVPRQNYGYTF. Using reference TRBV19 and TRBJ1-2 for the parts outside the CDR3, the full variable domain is DGGITQSPKYLFRKEGQNVTLSCEQNLNHDAMYWYRQDPGQGLRLIYYSQIVNDFQKGDIAEGYSVSREKKESFPLTVTSAQKNPTAFYLCASVPRQNYGYTFGSGTRLTVV.